This is a list of T cell receptor beta chains from one sample in a study of blood T cell repertoires in COVID-19. Only in-frame clones appear in the TCRdb table, and some are missing; sequencing was by immunoSEQ multiplex PCR. The sample includes tens of thousands of clones, over 70% of them seen just once. The source material was peripheral blood. The receptors were sampled from a human donor in a cohort sampled during active COVID-19. Both conserved end residues are part of each CDR3. Each record gives: clone size, J gene, D gene, V gene, CDR3 DNA, CDR3 protein. A D gene is named only where the DNA matches it firmly. Size is stated for part of the rows, as once, few or many counts, or as a class when the clone is expanded.

>once|TRBJ2-5|-|TRBV4-2
TGTGCCAGCAGCCCCGGATTCTTGCCAAACCCAGGAGAGACCCAGTACTTC
CASSPGFLPNPGETQYF
>-|TRBJ2-2|TRBD1|TRBV7-2
TGTGCCAGCAGCTTGGCCCCCCCGACGACAGGGGGCGGTACCGGGGAGCTGTTTTTT
CASSLAPPTTGGGTGELFF
>-|TRBJ1-1|-|TRBV7-8
TGTGCCAGCAGCTTAGGAGCAATGAACACTGAAGCTTTCTTT
CASSLGAMNTEAFF
>-|TRBJ2-1|TRBD2|TRBV3-1/TRBV3-2
TGTGCCAGCAGCGTCGGGACTAGCGGATTTAATGAGCAGTTCTTC
CASSVGTSGFNEQFF
>-|TRBJ1-3|-|TRBV6-5
TGTGCCACCCTACGGAGAATCTCTGGAAACACCATATATTTT
CATLRRISGNTIYF
>-|TRBJ2-2|TRBD2|TRBV9
TGTGCCAGCAGCGTAGTCGCGGGGGCGAACACCGGGGAGCTGTTTTTT
CASSVVAGANTGELFF
>once|TRBJ2-5|TRBD2|TRBV7-2
TGTGCCAGCAGCTTAGGGACTAGCGGGAGCCCCAACTTGTGGGACCAGTACTTC
CASSLGTSGSPNLWDQYF
>-|TRBJ2-1|TRBD2|TRBV7-3
TGTGCCAGCAGCTTGGCCGGGACTAGCGGGAGAAATGAGCAGTTCTTC
CASSLAGTSGRNEQFF
>-|TRBJ2-3|-|TRBV27
TGTGCCAGCAGCCGGGAGAGGGGAGATACGCAGTATTTT
CASSRERGDTQYF
>once|TRBJ2-1|TRBD2|TRBV5-1
TGCGCCAGCAGCTTTGGGACTAGTAGGAATGAGCAGTTCTTC
CASSFGTSRNEQFF
>-|TRBJ1-3|TRBD1|TRBV25-1
TGTGCCAGCAGAAAATCTCAGGGGGAAACTGGAAACACCATATATTTT
CASRKSQGETGNTIYF
>few|TRBJ2-1|TRBD2|TRBV24-1
TGTGCCACCAGTGCCACCGGGACTAGCGGGAGTAAGTACAATGAGCAGTTCTTC
CATSATGTSGSKYNEQFF
>-|TRBJ1-4|-|TRBV5-1
TGCGCCAGCAGCTTGTGGTCAGGATTAAATGAAAAACTGTTTTTT
CASSLWSGLNEKLFF
>-|TRBJ2-2|TRBD2|TRBV19
TGTGCCAGTAGTTCAAGTAGCGGGGGGGCCGGGGAGCTGTTTTTT
CASSSSSGGAGELFF
>once|TRBJ2-5|TRBD2|TRBV7-2
TGTGCCAGCAGCGGGTACGGACTAGGCGAGACCCAGTACTTC
CASSGYGLGETQYF
>-|TRBJ1-1|TRBD1|TRBV6-6
TGTGCCAGCAGTCCGTGGGACAGGGGAGGGCGGGCCACTGAAGCTTTCTTT
CASSPWDRGGRATEAFF
>-|TRBJ1-6|TRBD1|TRBV28
TGTGCCAGCAGTCAAACAGGGGAACGAAATTCACCCCTCCACTTT
CASSQTGERNSPLHF
>-|TRBJ2-6|TRBD1|TRBV7-3
TGTGCCAGCAGCTTAAGTGGGACAGGATCGGGGGCCAACGTCCTGACTTTC
CASSLSGTGSGANVLTF
>-|TRBJ2-1|-|TRBV18
TGTGCCAGCTCACCACCTGCGGGCGGCTCCTACAATGAGCAGTTCTTC
CASSPPAGGSYNEQFF
>-|TRBJ1-4|-|TRBV28
TGTGCCAGCAGTACGGGACAACAAACCGGGTGGGGTGAAAAACTGTTTTTT
CASSTGQQTGWGEKLFF
>-|TRBJ2-1|TRBD2|TRBV30
TGTGCCTGGAGTCGCGGGACTAGCGGGAGGGGAAATGAGCAGTTCTTC
CAWSRGTSGRGNEQFF
>-|TRBJ2-2|-|TRBV30
TGTGCCTGGAGTTCTCCCGGGGAGCTGTTTTTT
CAWSSPGELFF
>-|TRBJ1-1|TRBD1|TRBV30
TGTGCCTGGAGCCATTTTTGGGACAGGGAGAACACTGAAGCTTTCTTT
CAWSHFWDRENTEAFF
>-|TRBJ2-5|TRBD2|TRBV11-2
TGTGCCAGCAGCTTCCTAGGCGGGGGAGAGACCCAGTACTTC
CASSFLGGGETQYF
>-|TRBJ1-5|TRBD1|TRBV7-8
TGTGCCAGCAGCCCAGGACAGGGACGGGGTCAGCCCCAGCATTTT
CASSPGQGRGQPQHF
>-|TRBJ1-5|-|TRBV28
TGTGCCAGCAGTTTTTTAGCGCGGAGAAATCAGCCCCAGCATTTT
CASSFLARRNQPQHF
>-|TRBJ1-1|-|TRBV27
TGTGCCAGCAGTTTGTCAGCTGGGACTCTGAACACTGAAGCTTTCTTT
CASSLSAGTLNTEAFF
>-|TRBJ2-1|-|TRBV5-5
TGTGCCAGCAGCTTGGGGCTTTACAATGAGCAGTTCTTC
CASSLGLYNEQFF
>-|TRBJ2-1|TRBD2|TRBV5-3
TGTGCCAGAAGCCTTATAGGAGCGGGGGGAGGAGACAATGAGCAGTTCTTC
CARSLIGAGGGDNEQFF
>-|TRBJ2-1|TRBD2|TRBV4-2
TGTGCCAGCAGCCAATTGACTAGCGGGGGGCGGGATGAGCAGTTCTTC
CASSQLTSGGRDEQFF
>-|TRBJ2-2|-|TRBV28
TGTGCCAGCAGTGTCTCAGGGTCCGGGGAGCTGTTTTTT
CASSVSGSGELFF
>-|TRBJ2-7|TRBD1|TRBV18
TGTGCCAGCTCACGTAACCAGGGGGCCCACGAGCAGTACTTC
CASSRNQGAHEQYF
>-|TRBJ1-6|TRBD1|TRBV27
TGTGCCAGCAGCCGACAGGGAGGATCACCCCTCCACTTT
CASSRQGGSPLHF
>few|TRBJ1-3|TRBD1|TRBV7-9
TGTGCCAGCAGCCGCTGGACAGGGACCGCTGAGGGCACCATATATTTT
CASSRWTGTAEGTIYF
>once|TRBJ2-1|-|TRBV7-2
TGTGCCAGCACCCTATCCCACAATGAGCAGTTCTTC
CASTLSHNEQFF
>-|TRBJ2-5|TRBD1|TRBV7-2
TGTGCCAGCAGCCCAGGGGGTTATAGGGAGACCCAGTACTTC
CASSPGGYRETQYF
>-|TRBJ1-4|TRBD1|TRBV6-5
TGTGCCAGCAGTTACTCGCAGGGGGCGGGTGAAAAACTGTTTTTT
CASSYSQGAGEKLFF
>-|TRBJ2-1|-|TRBV5-5
TGTGCCAGCAGCTTGGTCAGCGCGTCCGGCAATGAGCAGTTCTTC
CASSLVSASGNEQFF
>-|TRBJ2-3|TRBD2|TRBV24-1
TGTGCCACCAGTGTCCGATCGACTAGCAGCGATACGCAGTATTTT
CATSVRSTSSDTQYF
>-|TRBJ1-2|-|TRBV6-5
TGTGCCAGCAGTCTCGACAGGTTCTATGGCTACACCTTC
CASSLDRFYGYTF
>once|TRBJ1-2|-|TRBV30
TGTGCCTGGAGTGTAAAGCGAGGCTACACCTTC
CAWSVKRGYTF
>few|TRBJ2-2|-|TRBV27
TGTGCCAGCAGTTTAGGCAGGGGATCCGCCGGGGAGCTGTTTTTT
CASSLGRGSAGELFF
>few|TRBJ2-1|-|TRBV7-3
TGTGCCAGCAGCTTAAAGGCGGGACTCCACTGGAATGAGCAGTTCTTC
CASSLKAGLHWNEQFF
>-|TRBJ1-5|TRBD1|TRBV19
TGTGCCAGTCACCGGGACAGGGGTAATCAGCCCCAGCATTTT
CASHRDRGNQPQHF
>-|TRBJ2-1|-|TRBV10-3
TGTGCCATCAGTGGCCTAGAAATCGATGAGCAGTTCTTC
CAISGLEIDEQFF
>-|TRBJ2-3|TRBD2|TRBV11-3
TGTGCCAGCAGCTTAGATTACCCTAGCGGGGGCACAGATACGCAGTATTTT
CASSLDYPSGGTDTQYF
>-|TRBJ1-2|-|TRBV6-2/TRBV6-3
TGTGCCAGCAGTTTGGGAGTGAACTATGGCTACACCTTC
CASSLGVNYGYTF
>once|TRBJ1-2|TRBD1|TRBV9
TGTGCCAGCAGCGCGAGGACAGGTTATGGCTACACCTTC
CASSARTGYGYTF
>-|TRBJ1-1|-|TRBV11-1
TGTGCCAGCAGCTCCCCGAGGGGGAGAATGAACACTGAAGCTTTCTTT
CASSSPRGRMNTEAFF
>few|TRBJ1-2|-|TRBV4-1
TGCGCCAGCAGCCAAGTTTACGAGAAGAACTATGGCTACACCTTC
CASSQVYEKNYGYTF
>-|TRBJ2-2|TRBD2|TRBV9
TGTGCCAGCAACCCGGGGCTAGCGGGTTCGAACACCGGGGAGCTGTTTTTT
CASNPGLAGSNTGELFF
>-|TRBJ2-2|-|TRBV7-3
TGTGCCAGCAGCCCCATGAGCGGAACCGGGGAGCTGTTTTTT
CASSPMSGTGELFF